This entry concerns a single T cell receptor beta chain. A read error may be the cause here, since a much bigger clone is one base away. The data are from a study of prognosis after radiotherapy for stage I lung cancer. Study information: The study deemed all of its non-small cell lung cancer patients medically inoperable.

This CDR3 spans 13 amino acids. Germline V gives CDR1 SGDLS, CDR2 YYNGEE. TCR beta CDR3 was amplified from genomic DNA by two-round multiplex PCR. Initially, in first-round PCR, primers specific to each TRBV and TRBJ gene were used. TCRdb re-called the multiplex PCR reads with MiXCR, one entry per CDR3 protein. This sample has tens of thousands of distinct CDR3 sequences, with around 27% found just once. This receptor was identified in a donor at least 50 years old with non-small cell lung cancer. The chain is built from TRBV9 and TRBJ1-5; no clear D. This sample comprised PBMCs, obtained before or after stereotactic body radiation therapy (not recorded which). The CDR3 DNA follows: TGTGCCAGCAGCCCCCGAGACGGTCAGCTCCAGCATTTT. Protein sequence: CASSPRDGQLQHF.